The rows below give T cell receptor beta chains drawn from one sample of a study of blood T cell repertoires in COVID-19. The protocol was immunoSEQ multiplex PCR, while the TCRdb copy is restricted to in-frame clones and leaves out a portion. This table has about 250,000 clones, about 83% appearing once. The sequenced sample was peripheral blood. Receptors were obtained from a man between 50 and 59 years old with acute or convalescent COVID-19. CDR3s include the opening cysteine and the closing phenylalanine or tryptophan. D genes are given only for firm matches. Clone size, where shown, is once, few, many, or a class for clones that have expanded.

TRBD2	once	TRBV3-1/TRBV3-2	TRBJ2-7	TGTGCCAGCAGCCAGGGAGGGACTAGCGGGAACCACGAGCAGTACTTC	CASSQGGTSGNHEQYF
.	.	TRBV25-1	TRBJ1-5	TGTGCCAGCAGTGGATCGCCCACAGACAGATCGGTCAACCAGCCCCAGCATTTT	CASSGSPTDRSVNQPQHF
.	once	TRBV9	TRBJ2-7	TGTGCCAGCAGCGTAGGGTTAGACTCCTCCTACGAGCAGTACTTC	CASSVGLDSSYEQYF
.	.	TRBV14	TRBJ2-5	TGTGCCAGCAGCCTCGGGCGCAGGAGGGTCGAGACCCAGTACTTC	CASSLGRRRVETQYF
TRBD2	.	TRBV7-3	TRBJ2-3	TGTGCCAGCAGCTCCTCTAGCGGGGGGCCCACAGATACGCAGTATTTT	CASSSSSGGPTDTQYF
TRBD1	.	TRBV19	TRBJ2-4	TGTGCCAGTAGTACCCGACAGGGGGCGGATAACATTCAGTACTTC	CASSTRQGADNIQYF
TRBD1	.	TRBV19	TRBJ1-5	TGTGCCAGTATGGGGGACAGGGCTTGGGGTCAGCCCCAGCATTTT	CASMGDRAWGQPQHF
TRBD2	.	TRBV3-1/TRBV3-2	TRBJ2-7	TGTGCCAGCAGCCCCGGACTAGCGGGGAGCTCCTACGAGCAGTACTTC	CASSPGLAGSSYEQYF
.	.	TRBV18	TRBJ1-2	TGTGCCAGCTCACCGGCACAGGGTCGCTATGGCTACACCTTC	CASSPAQGRYGYTF
.	.	TRBV10-1	TRBJ1-2	TGCGCCAGCAGCGAAACTCACGGGGATGGCTACACCTTC	CASSETHGDGYTF
.	few	TRBV9	TRBJ2-1	TGTGCCAGCAGCGAAACAGGGGGGGCCTACAATGAGCAGTTCTTC	CASSETGGAYNEQFF
TRBD1	.	TRBV27	TRBJ1-6	TGTGCCAGCAGTTTATCGTGGGACAGGAATTCACCCCTCCACTTT	CASSLSWDRNSPLHF
TRBD1	.	TRBV10-3	TRBJ2-1	TGTGCCATCAGTGATTTTGGACAGGGGGGGGATGAGCAGTTCTTC	CAISDFGQGGDEQFF
TRBD1	many	TRBV11-2	TRBJ2-7	TGTGCCAGCAGCTTAGGGGACAGGGGACGCGAGCAGTACTTC	CASSLGDRGREQYF
TRBD2	.	TRBV5-1	TRBJ2-2	TGCGCCAGCAGCTCTAGCGGGGGGGCGTACACCGGGGAGCTGTTTTTT	CASSSSGGAYTGELFF
TRBD1	few	TRBV19	TRBJ1-2	TGTGCCAGTAGTAAGGGGACAGGGGATTATGGCTACACCTTC	CASSKGTGDYGYTF
.	.	TRBV3-1/TRBV3-2	TRBJ1-5	TGTGCCAGCAGCCAAGATGGGGCTCCGGGCCAGCCCCAGCATTTT	CASSQDGAPGQPQHF
.	.	TRBV28	TRBJ2-7	TGTGCCAGCAGCCGAGCCACTGCAAGAGGCGAGCAGTACTTC	CASSRATARGEQYF
TRBD1	.	TRBV27	TRBJ1-6	TGTGCCAGCAGTCTCGGGACAGGGCCGTATAATTCACCCCTCCACTTT	CASSLGTGPYNSPLHF
.	.	TRBV6-5	TRBJ2-2	TGTGCCAGCAGTTACCTGGACAGAAACACCGGGGAGCTGTTTTTT	CASSYLDRNTGELFF
TRBD1	few	TRBV5-1	TRBJ1-6	TGCGCCAGCGGGCAGGGGGCAGATTCACCCCTCCACTTT	CASGQGADSPLHF
.	.	TRBV11-3	TRBJ2-2	TGTGCCAGCAGCTTAGGGACAGTAAACGGGGAGCTGTTTTTT	CASSLGTVNGELFF
TRBD1	.	TRBV15	TRBJ1-3	TGTGCCACCAGCACTTCGGACAGGGGCCTTGGAAACACCATATATTTT	CATSTSDRGLGNTIYF
TRBD1	.	TRBV3-1/TRBV3-2	TRBJ2-1	TGTGCCAGCAGCCAAGGTCAAATGCTTACGACAGGGGTAGTTGAGCAGTTCTTC	CASSQGQMLTTGVVEQFF
.	.	TRBV5-6	TRBJ1-1	TGTGCCAGCAGCTTGCCGGGACAGAACACTGAAGCTTTCTTT	CASSLPGQNTEAFF
.	.	TRBV7-2	TRBJ2-6	TGTGCCAGCAGTGGTCACAGTTCTGGGGCCAACGTCCTGACTTTC	CASSGHSSGANVLTF
.	.	TRBV10-3	TRBJ2-7	TGTGCCATCAGTGTTCCAGGGACTGTCTACGAGCAGTACTTC	CAISVPGTVYEQYF
TRBD2	.	TRBV5-1	TRBJ2-1	TGCGCCAGCAGCTTAATTGGGACTAGCGGTAATTACAATGAGCAGTTCTTC	CASSLIGTSGNYNEQFF
.	.	TRBV5-5	TRBJ2-1	TGTGCCAGCAGCTTGGGAGGGTTAAGTGAGTTCTTC	CASSLGGLSEFF